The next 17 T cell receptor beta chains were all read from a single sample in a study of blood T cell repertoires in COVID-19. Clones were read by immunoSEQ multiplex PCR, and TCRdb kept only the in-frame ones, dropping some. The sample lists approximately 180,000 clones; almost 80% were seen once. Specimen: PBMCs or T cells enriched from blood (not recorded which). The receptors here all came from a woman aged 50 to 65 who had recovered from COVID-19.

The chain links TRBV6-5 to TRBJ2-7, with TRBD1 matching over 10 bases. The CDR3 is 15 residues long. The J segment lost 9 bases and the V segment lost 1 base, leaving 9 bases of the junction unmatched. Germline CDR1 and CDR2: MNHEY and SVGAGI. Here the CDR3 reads CASSYYATGGGRQYF. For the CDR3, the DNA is TGTGCCAGCAGTTACTACGCGACAGGGGGCGGGAGGCAGTACTTC.

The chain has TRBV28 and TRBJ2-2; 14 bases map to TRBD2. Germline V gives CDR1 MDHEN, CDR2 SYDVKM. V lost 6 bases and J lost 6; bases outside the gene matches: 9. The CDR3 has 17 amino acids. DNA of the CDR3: TGTGCCAGCAGAACGGGGGGACTAGCGGGAGCCTCCGGGGAGCTGTTTTTT. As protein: CASRTGGLAGASGELFF. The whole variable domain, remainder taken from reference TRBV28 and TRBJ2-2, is DVKVTQSSRYLVKRTGEKVFLECVQDMDHENMFWYRQDPGLGLRLIYFSYDVKMKEKGDIPEGYSVSREKKERFSLILESASTNQTSMYLCASRTGGLAGASGELFFGEGSRLTVL.

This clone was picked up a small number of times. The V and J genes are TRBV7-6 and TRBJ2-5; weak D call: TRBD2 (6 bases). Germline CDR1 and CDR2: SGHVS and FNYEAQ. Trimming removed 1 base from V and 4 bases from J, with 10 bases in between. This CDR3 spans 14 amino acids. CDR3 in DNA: TGTGCCAGCAGCTTAGAGGCGGGAAGAGAGACCCAGTACTTC. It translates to CASSLEAGRETQYF.

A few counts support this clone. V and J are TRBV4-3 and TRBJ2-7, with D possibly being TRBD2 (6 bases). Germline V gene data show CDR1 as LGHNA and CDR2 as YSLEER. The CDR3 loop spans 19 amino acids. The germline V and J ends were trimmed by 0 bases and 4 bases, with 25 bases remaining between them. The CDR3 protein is CASSQDRPVGGRHPYEQYF. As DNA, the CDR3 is TGCGCCAGCAGCCAAGATAGGCCTGTGGGGGGACGACACCCTTACGAGCAGTACTTC.

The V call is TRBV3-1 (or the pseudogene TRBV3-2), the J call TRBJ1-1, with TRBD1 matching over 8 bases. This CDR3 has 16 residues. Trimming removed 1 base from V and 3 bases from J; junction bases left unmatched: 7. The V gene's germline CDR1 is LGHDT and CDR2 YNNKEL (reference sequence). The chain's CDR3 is CASSQALLTGDTEAFF. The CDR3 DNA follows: TGTGCCAGCAGCCAAGCCCTGCTGACAGGGGACACTGAAGCTTTCTTT.

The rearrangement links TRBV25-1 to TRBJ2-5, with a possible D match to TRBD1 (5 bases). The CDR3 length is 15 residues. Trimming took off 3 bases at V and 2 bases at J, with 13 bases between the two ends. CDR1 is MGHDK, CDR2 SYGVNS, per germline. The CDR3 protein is CASSDPSQGQETQYF. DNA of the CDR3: TGTGCCAGCAGTGATCCCAGTCAGGGACAAGAGACCCAGTACTTC.

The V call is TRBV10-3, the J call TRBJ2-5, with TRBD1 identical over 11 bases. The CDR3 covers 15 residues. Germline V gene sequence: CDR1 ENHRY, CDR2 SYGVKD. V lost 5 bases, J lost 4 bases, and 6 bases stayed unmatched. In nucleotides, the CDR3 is TGTGCCATCAGTAAGGGACAGGGGGGGCTAGAGACCCAGTACTTC. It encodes CAISKGQGGLETQYF.

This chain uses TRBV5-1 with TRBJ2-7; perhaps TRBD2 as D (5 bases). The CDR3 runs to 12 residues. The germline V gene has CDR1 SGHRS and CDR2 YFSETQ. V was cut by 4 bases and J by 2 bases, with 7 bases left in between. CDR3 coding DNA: TGCGCCAGCAGCAAGGGAGCCTACGAGCAGTACTTC. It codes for CASSKGAYEQYF.

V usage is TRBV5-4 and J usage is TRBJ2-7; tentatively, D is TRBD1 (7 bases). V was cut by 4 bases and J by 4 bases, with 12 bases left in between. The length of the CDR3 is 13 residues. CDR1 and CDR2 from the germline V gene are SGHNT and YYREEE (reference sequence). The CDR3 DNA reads TGTGCCAGCAGCAAATCAGGGGGGTACGAGCAGTACTTC. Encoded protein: CASSKSGGYEQYF.

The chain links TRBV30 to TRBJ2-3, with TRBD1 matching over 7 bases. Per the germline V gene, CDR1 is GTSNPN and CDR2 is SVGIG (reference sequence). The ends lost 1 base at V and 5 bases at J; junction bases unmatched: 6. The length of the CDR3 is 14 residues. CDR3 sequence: CAWSASGGGDTQYF. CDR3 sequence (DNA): TGTGCCTGGAGTGCGTCAGGGGGTGGAGATACGCAGTATTTT.

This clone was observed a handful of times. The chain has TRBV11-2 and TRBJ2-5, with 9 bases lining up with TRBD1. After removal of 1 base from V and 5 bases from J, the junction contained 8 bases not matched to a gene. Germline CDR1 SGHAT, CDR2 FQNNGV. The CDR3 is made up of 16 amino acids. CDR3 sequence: CASSLGNRGPVETQYF. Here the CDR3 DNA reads TGTGCCAGCAGCTTAGGCAACAGGGGGCCCGTGGAGACCCAGTACTTC. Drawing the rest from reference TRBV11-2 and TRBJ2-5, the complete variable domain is EAGVAQSPRYKIIEKRQSVAFWCNPISGHATLYWYQQILGQGPKLLIQFQNNGVVDDSQLPKDRFSAERLKGVDSTLKIQPAKLEDSAVYLCASSLGNRGPVETQYFGPGTRLLVL.

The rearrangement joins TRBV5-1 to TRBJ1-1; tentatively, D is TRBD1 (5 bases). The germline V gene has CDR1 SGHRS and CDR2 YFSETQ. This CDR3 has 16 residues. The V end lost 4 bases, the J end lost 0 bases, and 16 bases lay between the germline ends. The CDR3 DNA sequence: TGCGCCAGCAGCGGGGGGATGGGTCAGATGAACACTGAAGCTTTCTTT. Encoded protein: CASSGGMGQMNTEAFF.

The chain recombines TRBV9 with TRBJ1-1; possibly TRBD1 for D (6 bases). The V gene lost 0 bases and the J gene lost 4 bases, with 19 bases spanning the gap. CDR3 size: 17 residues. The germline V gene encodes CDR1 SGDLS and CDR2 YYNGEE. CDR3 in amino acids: CASSVGLGGGSLTEAFF. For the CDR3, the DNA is TGTGCCAGCAGCGTAGGATTGGGGGGCGGGAGTCTCACTGAAGCTTTCTTT.

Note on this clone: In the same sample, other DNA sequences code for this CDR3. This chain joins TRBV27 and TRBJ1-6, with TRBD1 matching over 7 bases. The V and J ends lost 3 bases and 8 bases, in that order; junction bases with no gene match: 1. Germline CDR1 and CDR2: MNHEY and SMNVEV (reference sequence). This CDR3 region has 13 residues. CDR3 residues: CASSFRGDSPLHF. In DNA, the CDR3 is TGTGCCAGCAGTTTCAGGGGGGATTCACCCCTCCACTTT.

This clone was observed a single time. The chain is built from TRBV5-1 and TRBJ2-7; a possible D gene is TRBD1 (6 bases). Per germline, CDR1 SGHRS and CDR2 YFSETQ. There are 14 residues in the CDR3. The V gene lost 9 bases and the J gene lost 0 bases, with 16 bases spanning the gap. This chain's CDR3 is CATTPTGSSYEQYF. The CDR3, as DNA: TGCGCCACGACCCCCACAGGGAGCTCCTACGAGCAGTACTTC.

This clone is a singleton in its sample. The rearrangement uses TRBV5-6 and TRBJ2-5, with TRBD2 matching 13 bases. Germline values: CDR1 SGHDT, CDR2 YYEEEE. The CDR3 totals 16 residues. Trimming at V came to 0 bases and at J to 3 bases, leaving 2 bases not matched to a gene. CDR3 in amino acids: CASSLGLAGGEETQYF. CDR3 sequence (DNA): TGTGCCAGCAGCTTGGGACTAGCGGGAGGTGAAGAGACCCAGTACTTC.

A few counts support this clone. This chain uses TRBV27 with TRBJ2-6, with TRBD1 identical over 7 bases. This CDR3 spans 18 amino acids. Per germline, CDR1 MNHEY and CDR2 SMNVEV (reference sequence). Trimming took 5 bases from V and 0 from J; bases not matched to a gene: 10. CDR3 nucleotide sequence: TGTGCCAGCAGTCTAGGACAGGAAGCCTTCTCTGGGGCCAACGTCCTGACTTTC. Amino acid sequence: CASSLGQEAFSGANVLTF.